The 5 T cell receptor beta chains below come from one sample, sequenced in a study of Ad26.COV2.S vaccination and SARS-CoV-2 variants. Some clones are missing from TCRdb's copy, which holds only in-frame ones; the method was immunoSEQ multiplex PCR. The table includes fewer than 800,000 clones, more than 80% detected once. The treatment: roughly 19 received Ad26.COV2.S at low or high dose, single or two shots; 5 received placebo; per-sample allocation not given. Samples analyzed were those drawn on day 63 after the first vaccine or placebo injection. The sample here was peripheral blood, taken in a trial of Ad26.COV2.S vaccine versus placebo. These TCRs come from a person between 18 and 65 years old who received the Ad26.COV2.S COVID-19 vaccine or a placebo.

V is TRBV30 and J is TRBJ2-7; 7 bases match TRBD2. The V and J ends lost 5 bases and 6 bases, in that order; junction bases with no gene match: 10. The germline V gene has CDR1 GTSNPN and CDR2 SVGIG (reference sequence). CDR3 size: 13 residues. CDR3 sequence: CAWSGGGPVEQYF. In nucleotides, the CDR3 is TGTGCCTGGTCGGGGGGAGGGCCCGTCGAGCAGTACTTC.

The chain links TRBV2 to TRBJ1-2, with D unclear. Per germline, CDR1 SNHLY and CDR2 FYNNEI. V lost 4 bases and J 6 bases, leaving 18 bases between the germline ends. The CDR3 has 15 residues. The DNA for the CDR3 is TGTGCCAGCAGTGTTTACTTGAAGGGCGCGAATGGCTACACCTTC. It is translated as CASSVYLKGANGYTF. The full variable domain, in which reference TRBV2 and TRBJ1-2 provide the parts outside the CDR3, is EPEVTQTPSHQVTQMGQEVILRCVPISNHLYFYWYRQILGQKVEFLVSFYNNEISEKSEIFDDQFSVERPDGSNFTLKIRSTKLEDSAMYFCASSVYLKGANGYTFGSGTRLTVV.

V is TRBV7-9 and J is TRBJ1-6; D gene uncertain. The CDR3 covers 11 residues. Germline assignment: CDR1 SEHNR and CDR2 FQNEAQ (reference sequence). Trimming pared 6 bases from V and 13 bases from J, leaving 10 bases between. This CDR3 is CASSWMGPLHF. In DNA form, the CDR3 reads TGTGCCAGCAGTTGGATGGGCCCCCTCCACTTT.

The count of this clone is one. This chain connects TRBV12-5 to TRBJ2-3; D is perhaps TRBD2 (5 bases). The CDR3 loop spans 12 amino acids. Trimming pared 7 bases from V and 7 bases from J, leaving 12 bases between. Germline V gene lookup returns CDR1 LGHNT and CDR2 FRNRAP. The CDR3 reads CASAQDSHTQYF. The CDR3 DNA reads as TGTGCTAGTGCCCAGGACTCCCATACGCAGTATTTT.

This chain connects TRBV11-2 to TRBJ1-2, with 7 positions matching TRBD1. After removal of 5 bases from V and 3 bases from J, the junction contained 6 bases not matched to a gene. This CDR3 is built from 14 residues. CDR1 is SGHAT and CDR2 is FQNNGV in the germline V gene. CDR3 amino acids: CASSPDRVDYGYTF. The CDR3 bases are TGTGCCAGCAGCCCTGACAGGGTCGACTATGGCTACACCTTC.